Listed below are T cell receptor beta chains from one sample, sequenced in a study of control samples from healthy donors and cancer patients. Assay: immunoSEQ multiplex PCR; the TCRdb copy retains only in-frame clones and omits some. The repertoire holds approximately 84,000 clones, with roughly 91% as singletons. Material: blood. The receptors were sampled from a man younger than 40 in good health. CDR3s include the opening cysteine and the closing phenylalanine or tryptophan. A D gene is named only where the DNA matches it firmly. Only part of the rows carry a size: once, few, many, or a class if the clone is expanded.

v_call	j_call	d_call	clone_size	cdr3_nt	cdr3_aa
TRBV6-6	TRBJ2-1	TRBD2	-	TGTGCCAGCAGATCTAGAACAGCGGGAAGGTACAATGAGCAGTTCTTC	CASRSRTAGRYNEQFF
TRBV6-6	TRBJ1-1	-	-	TGTGCCAGCAGTTACGGGCAGACAGGAGGAACTGAAGCTTTCTTT	CASSYGQTGGTEAFF
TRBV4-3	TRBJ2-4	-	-	TGCCCCCCCCCCCGGGGGGAGGGCAGGGGAAGGTCCGATTTAGCCAAAAACATTCAGTACTTC	CPPPRGEGRGRSDLAKNIQYF
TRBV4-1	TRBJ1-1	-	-	TGCGCCAGCAGCCAAGAAGGGCAGGTGAACACTGAAGCTTTCTTT	CASSQEGQVNTEAFF
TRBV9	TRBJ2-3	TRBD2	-	TGTGCCAGCAGCGAGTACGGACTAGCGGGAGACCCCGCAGATACGCAGTATTTT	CASSEYGLAGDPADTQYF
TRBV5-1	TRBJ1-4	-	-	TGCGCCAGCAGCTGGTCCCCTTCGGGGGCAACTAATGAAAAACTGTTTTTT	CASSWSPSGATNEKLFF
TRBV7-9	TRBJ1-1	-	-	TGTGCCAGCAGCTTAGAAGGTCAGGGAGGAACTGAAGCTTTCTTT	CASSLEGQGGTEAFF
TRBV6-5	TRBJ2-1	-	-	TGTGCCAGCAGTTACTCCGTGGGGCGTGATGAGCAGTTCTTC	CASSYSVGRDEQFF
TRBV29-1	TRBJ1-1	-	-	TGCAGCGTTGGGAGGGGGAACACTGAAGCTTTCTTT	CSVGRGNTEAFF
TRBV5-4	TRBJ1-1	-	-	TGTGCCAGCAGCTTGGGACAGATGAACACTGAAGCTTTCTTT	CASSLGQMNTEAFF
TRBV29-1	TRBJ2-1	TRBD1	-	TGCAGCGTTGCCAGATCAGGGGGCAGTTACAATGAGCAGTTCTTC	CSVARSGGSYNEQFF
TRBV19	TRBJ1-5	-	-	TGTGCCAGTAGGAGCGGCGCAGGGGTGAGCAATCAGCCCCAGCATTTT	CASRSGAGVSNQPQHF
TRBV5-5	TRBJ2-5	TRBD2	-	TGTGCCAGCAGCGGCAGCGGGAGGGAGCAAGAGACCCAGTACTTC	CASSGSGREQETQYF
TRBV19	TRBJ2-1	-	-	TGTGCGGTTCGTATAGACGGGGGCGGTGAGCAGTTCTTC	CAVRIDGGGEQFF
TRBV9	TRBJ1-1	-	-	TGTGCCAGCAGCGGTGACAGCGAAGCTTTCTTT	CASSGDSEAFF
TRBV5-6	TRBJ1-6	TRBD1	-	TGTGCCAGCAGCTATGGGATCTGGCAGGGGGGTGGTAATTCACCCCTCCACTTT	CASSYGIWQGGGNSPLHF
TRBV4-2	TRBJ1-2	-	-	TGTGCCAGCAGCCCAGGACAGCCCATGAACTATGGCTACACCTTC	CASSPGQPMNYGYTF
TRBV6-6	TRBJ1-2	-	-	TGTGCCAGCAGTTTGGGGGCAGGAACCTATGGCTACACCTTC	CASSLGAGTYGYTF
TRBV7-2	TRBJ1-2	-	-	TGTGCCAGCAGCTTAGTGGTATTTCAGGGGCCCTCGGGCGGCTACACCTTC	CASSLVVFQGPSGGYTF
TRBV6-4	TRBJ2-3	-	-	TGTGCCAGCGAACCCAGAGGCACAGATACGCAGTATTTT	CASEPRGTDTQYF
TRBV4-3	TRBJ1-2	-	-	TGCGCCAGCAGCCAGATGGACAGCGCACATGGCTACACCTTC	CASSQMDSAHGYTF
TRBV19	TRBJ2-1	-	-	TGTGCCAGTAGTTCGGGGCGGACCTACAATGAGCAGTTCTTC	CASSSGRTYNEQFF
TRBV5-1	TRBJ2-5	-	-	TGCGCCAGCAGCTTGGCCATAAGGGAGACCCAGTACTTC	CASSLAIRETQYF
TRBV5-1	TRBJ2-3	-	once	TGCGCCAGCAGCTTGGCGGGGATCACAGATACGCAGTATTTT	CASSLAGITDTQYF
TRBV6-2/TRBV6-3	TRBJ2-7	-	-	TGTGCCAGCAGTTACTCGCTTCGCCTACCCTACGAGCAGTACTTC	CASSYSLRLPYEQYF
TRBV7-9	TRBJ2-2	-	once	TGTGCCAGCAGCAGCTCTTGGGGAGCGAACACCGGGGAGCTGTTTTTT	CASSSSWGANTGELFF
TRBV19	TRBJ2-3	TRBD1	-	TGTGCCAGTAGTAGGCCAGGGGGTTTGGGCATCAATAGGCGGTCAGTCGATACGCAGTATTTT	CASSRPGGLGINRRSVDTQYF
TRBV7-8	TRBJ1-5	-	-	TGTGCCAGCAGCTCATACAGGAATCAGCCCCAGCATTTT	CASSSYRNQPQHF
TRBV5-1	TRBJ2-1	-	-	TGCGCCAGCAGCCGGGACACCAATGAGCAGTTCTTC	CASSRDTNEQFF
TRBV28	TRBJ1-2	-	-	TGTGCCAGCGCCCTGGGGACTAACTATGGCTACACCTTC	CASALGTNYGYTF
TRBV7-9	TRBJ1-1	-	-	TGTGCCAGCAGCTTCAACCGGGTGAACACTGAAGCTTTCTTT	CASSFNRVNTEAFF
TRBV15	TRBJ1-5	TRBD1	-	TGTGCCACCAGCAGAGGGACAGGGGTCGGGCTCAATCAGCCCCAGCATTTT	CATSRGTGVGLNQPQHF
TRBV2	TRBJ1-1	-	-	TGTGCCAGCAGCGTCGGGCTCAACACTGAAGCTTTCTTT	CASSVGLNTEAFF
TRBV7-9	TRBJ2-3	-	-	TGTGCCAGCAGCGCCTCTCCGTACAGGGAGACAAAAACAGATACGCAGTATTTT	CASSASPYRETKTDTQYF
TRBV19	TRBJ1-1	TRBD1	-	TGTGCCACAGGGACAGTGAACACTGAAGCTTTCTTT	CATGTVNTEAFF
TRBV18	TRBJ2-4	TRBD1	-	TGTGCCAGCTCACCCGGGACAGACATTCAGTACTTC	CASSPGTDIQYF
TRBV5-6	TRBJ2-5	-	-	TGTGCCAGCAGCTTACGGGTCCAAGAGACCCAGTACTTC	CASSLRVQETQYF
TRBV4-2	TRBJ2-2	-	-	TGTGCCAGCAGCCAAGCGGCGGGATCGGGGACCGGGGAGCTGTTTTTT	CASSQAAGSGTGELFF
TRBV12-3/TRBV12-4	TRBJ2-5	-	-	TGTGCCAGCAGTTCCAGTTTGACCCAGTACTTC	CASSSSLTQYF
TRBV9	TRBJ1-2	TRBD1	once	TGTGCCAGCAGCGCCCTAACGACAGGGCGTTATGGCTACACCTTC	CASSALTTGRYGYTF
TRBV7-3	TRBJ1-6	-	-	TGTGCCAGCAGCTTAATGGGGGAGGGTAATTCACCCCTCCACTTT	CASSLMGEGNSPLHF
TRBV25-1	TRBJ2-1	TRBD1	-	TGTGCCAGCAGTGATTCCACCCGGACAGGGGGAAATGAGCAGTTCTTC	CASSDSTRTGGNEQFF
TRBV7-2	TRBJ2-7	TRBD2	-	TGTGCCAGCAGCGACCGCGGGGGACCCTACGAGCAGTACTTC	CASSDRGGPYEQYF
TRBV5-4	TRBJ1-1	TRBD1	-	TGTGCCAGCAGGGGGACAGGGGGCCGCACTGAAGCTTTCTTT	CASRGTGGRTEAFF
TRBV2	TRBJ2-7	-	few	TGTGCCAGCAGTGAAGCGGGTGGATCGGGCGAGCAGTACTTC	CASSEAGGSGEQYF
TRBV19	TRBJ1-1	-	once	TGTGCCAGTTTCGACAGGAACACTGAAGCTTTCTTT	CASFDRNTEAFF
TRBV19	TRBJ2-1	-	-	TGTGCCAGTAGTATAGTGCTAGCCAGAAAGAGGAATGAGCAGTTCTTC	CASSIVLARKRNEQFF
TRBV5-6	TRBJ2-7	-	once	TGTGCCAGCAGCTCAACGGGCCGTTACTACGAGCAGTACTTC	CASSSTGRYYEQYF
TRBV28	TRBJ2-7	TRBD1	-	TGTGCCAGCGTAGGACAGGAGATCTACGAGCAGTACTTC	CASVGQEIYEQYF
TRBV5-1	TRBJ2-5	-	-	TGCGCCAGCAGCTTGGAGGCTAGACAGGAGACCCAGTACTTC	CASSLEARQETQYF
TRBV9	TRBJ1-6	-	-	TGTGCCAGCAGCGTAGTGGGTTATAATTCACCCCTCCACTTT	CASSVVGYNSPLHF
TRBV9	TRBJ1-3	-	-	TGTGCCAGCAGCGTAGGCCTGCACAGCTCTGGAAACACCATATATTTT	CASSVGLHSSGNTIYF
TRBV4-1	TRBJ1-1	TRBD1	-	TGCGCCAGCAGCCAAGATCAGGACAGGAAGGCTTTCTTT	CASSQDQDRKAFF
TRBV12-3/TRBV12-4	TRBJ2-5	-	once	TGTGCCAGCAGTTTTTTTACCCAAGAGACCCAGTACTTC	CASSFFTQETQYF
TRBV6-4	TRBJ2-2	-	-	TGTGCCAGCAGTGGCCGAATGAACACCGGGGAGCTGTTTTTT	CASSGRMNTGELFF
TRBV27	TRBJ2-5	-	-	TGTGCCAGCAGTTCCCGACTAGTGGGGGAGACCCAGTACTTC	CASSSRLVGETQYF
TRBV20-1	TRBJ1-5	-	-	TGCAGTGCTAGTAGGGGAGGTAGCAATCAGCCCCAGCATTTT	CSASRGGSNQPQHF
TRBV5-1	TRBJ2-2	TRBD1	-	TGCGCCAGCAGCGGGGGGACCGGACAGGGTAGGACCGGGGAGCTGTTTTTT	CASSGGTGQGRTGELFF
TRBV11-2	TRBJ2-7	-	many	TGTGCCAGCAGCCAGGGGTTTACCATCTCCTACGAGCAGTACTTC	CASSQGFTISYEQYF